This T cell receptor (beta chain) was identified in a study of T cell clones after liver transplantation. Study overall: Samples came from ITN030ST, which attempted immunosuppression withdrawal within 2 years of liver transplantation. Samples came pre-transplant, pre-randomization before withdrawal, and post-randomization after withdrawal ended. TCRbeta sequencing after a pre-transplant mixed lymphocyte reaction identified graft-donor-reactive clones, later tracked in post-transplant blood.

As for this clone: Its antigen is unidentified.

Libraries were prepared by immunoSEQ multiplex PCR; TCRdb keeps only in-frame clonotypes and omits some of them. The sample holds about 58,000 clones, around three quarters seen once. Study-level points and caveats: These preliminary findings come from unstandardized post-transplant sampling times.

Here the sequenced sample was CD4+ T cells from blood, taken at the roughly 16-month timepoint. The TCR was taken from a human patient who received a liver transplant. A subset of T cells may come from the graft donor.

The CDR3 reads CASSLGQLSYEQYF. In DNA, the CDR3 is TGTGCCAGCAGCTTGGGTCAGTTGTCCTACGAGCAGTACTTC. The chain joins TRBV5-6 to TRBJ2-7; D is uncertain. Germline values: CDR1 SGHDT, CDR2 YYEEEE. The V end was cut by 0 bases, the J end by 1 base, with 8 bases between. The CDR3 consists of 14 residues.